The 9 T cell receptor beta chains below were found in one sample sequenced in a study of shared clonotypes between healthy human individuals (dated by TCRdb to 2018 to 2020). Library construction relied on the immunoSEQ multiplex PCR assay. TCRdb carries this immuneACCESS record with in-frame sequences only. Its versions omit some clonotypes, under half of them owing to an unresolved V gene in the studies checked, with the rest unexplained. Counted in this sample were about 2.1 million clones; 85% to 95% of them appeared once. The leading ten clones occupy around 1.8% of the sample. CD8 naive samples were obtained by positive selection for CCR7 among CD45RO-negative cells, yielding a CD45RA+CCR7+ population from which TemRA cells were excluded. Input material: naive CD8+ T cells from PBMCs. The cell subset or site tag for this specimen amounts to: CD45RA+CCR7+. The receptor source for this set is a man in his late teens or twenties in good health. Some clones in this sample may be carry-over from other donors' samples.

This clone was observed a single time. This rearrangement joins TRBV5-6 to TRBJ2-1; the match to TRBD2 covers 9 bases. This CDR3 contains 15 residues. The ends lost 3 bases at V and 8 bases at J; junction bases unmatched: 9. CDR1 and CDR2 (germline): SGHDT, YYEEEE. DNA of the CDR3: TGTGCCAGCAGCTGGGCGCGGGAGGGCCCCTATGAGCAGTTCTTC. Its translation is CASSWAREGPYEQFF.

DNA of the CDR3: TGCAGCGCCCAAACTAGTTATGAGCAGTTCTTC. The encoded protein is CSAQTSYEQFF. The V gene is TRBV29-1, the J gene TRBJ2-1; TRBD2 might be the D (5 bases). The germline V gene encodes CDR1 SQVTM and CDR2 ANQGSEA. The V and J ends lost 7 bases and 8 bases respectively, with 12 bases between them. The CDR3 has 11 residues.

This chain links TRBV5-5 with TRBJ1-1; no clear D gene. V was clipped by 1 base and J by 4 bases, with 14 bases between them. CDR1 is SGHKS, CDR2 YYEKEE, per germline (reference sequence). The CDR3 has 15 residues. The CDR3 DNA is TGTGCCAGCAGCTTGTACGAGGCCGTGGGCACTGAAGCTTTCTTT. Its translation: CASSLYEAVGTEAFF.

The V and J genes are TRBV19 and TRBJ1-1; possible D gene TRBD1, 5 bases. The V and J ends lost 1 base and 3 bases respectively, with 15 bases between them. Per germline, CDR1 LNHDA and CDR2 SQIVND (reference sequence). There are 16 residues in the CDR3. The CDR3 is CASSIVPGVMYTEAFF. CDR3 sequence (DNA): TGTGCCAGTAGTATAGTTCCGGGGGTGATGTACACTGAAGCTTTCTTT.

This clone was detected once. The rearrangement uses TRBV10-3 and TRBJ1-2, with D perhaps TRBD1 (6 bases). Per the germline V gene, CDR1 is ENHRY and CDR2 is SYGVKD. V lost 3 bases and J lost 3, with 14 bases in between. The CDR3 is 15 amino acids. CDR3 coding DNA: TGTGCCATCAGTGAATCCCCGCGGACAGACTATGGCTACACCTTC. It encodes CAISESPRTDYGYTF.

The V and J genes are TRBV9 and TRBJ2-1, with 10 bases matching TRBD1. Germline V gives CDR1 SGDLS, CDR2 YYNGEE. V gave up 4 bases and J gave up 1 base; unmatched junction bases: 14. The CDR3 is 19 amino acids. The chain's CDR3 is CASSLTGTGDFGSYNEQFF. The CDR3 DNA is TGTGCCAGCAGCCTCACCGGGACAGGGGATTTTGGGTCCTACAATGAGCAGTTCTTC.

This clone has at least ten counts. The chain couples TRBV6-4 to TRBJ2-3; 11 bases agree with TRBD2. With V trimmed by 3 bases and J by 3 bases, 2 bases remained unmatched. Germline values: CDR1 MRHNA, CDR2 SNTAGT. This CDR3 contains 15 residues. CDR3 protein: CASSELAGATDTQYF. CDR3 nucleotide sequence: TGTGCCAGCAGTGAACTAGCGGGAGCTACAGATACGCAGTATTTT.

The V call is TRBV9, the J call TRBJ2-7, with D hard to call. Trimming shortened V by 3 bases and J by 0 bases, and 19 bases separated the two germline ends. CDR3 length: 17 amino acids. Germline lookup yields CDR1 SGDLS and CDR2 YYNGEE. CDR3 nucleotide sequence: TGTGCCAGCAGCGCCCCTATTGATGGGCGCTCCTCCTACGAGCAGTACTTC. It translates to CASSAPIDGRSSYEQYF.

The gene calls are TRBV7-8 and TRBJ2-7; TRBD1 matches at 11 bases. The CDR3 is 14 residues long. Germline loops: CDR1 SGHVS, CDR2 FQNEAQ. The trim removed 5 bases at V and 4 bases at J, leaving 4 bases unmatched. CDR3 residues: CASSRDRGYYEQYF. The CDR3 region has the DNA TGTGCCAGCAGCCGGGACAGGGGGTATTACGAGCAGTACTTC. The full variable domain, its missing parts supplied by reference TRBV7-8 and TRBJ2-7, is GAGVSQSPRYKVAKRGQDVALRCDPISGHVSLFWYQQALGQGPEFLTYFQNEAQLDKSGLPSDRFFAERPEGSVSTLKIQRTQQEDSAVYLCASSRDRGYYEQYFGPGTRLTVT.